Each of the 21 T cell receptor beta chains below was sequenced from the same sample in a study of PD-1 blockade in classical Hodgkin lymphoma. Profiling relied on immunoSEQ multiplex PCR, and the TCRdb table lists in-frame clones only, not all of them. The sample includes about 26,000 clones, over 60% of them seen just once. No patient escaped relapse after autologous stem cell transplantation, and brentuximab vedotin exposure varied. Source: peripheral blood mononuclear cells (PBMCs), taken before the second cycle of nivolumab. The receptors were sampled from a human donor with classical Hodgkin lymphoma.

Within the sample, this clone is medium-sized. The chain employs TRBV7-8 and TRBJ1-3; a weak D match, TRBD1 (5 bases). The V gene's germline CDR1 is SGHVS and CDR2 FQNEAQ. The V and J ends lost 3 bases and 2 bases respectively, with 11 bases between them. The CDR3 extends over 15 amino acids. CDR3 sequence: CASSFPGTPGNTIYF. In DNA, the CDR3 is TGTGCCAGCAGCTTTCCAGGGACGCCTGGAAACACCATATATTTT. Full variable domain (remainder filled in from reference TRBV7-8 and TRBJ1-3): GAGVSQSPRYKVAKRGQDVALRCDPISGHVSLFWYQQALGQGPEFLTYFQNEAQLDKSGLPSDRFFAERPEGSVSTLKIQRTQQEDSAVYLCASSFPGTPGNTIYFGEGSWLTVV.

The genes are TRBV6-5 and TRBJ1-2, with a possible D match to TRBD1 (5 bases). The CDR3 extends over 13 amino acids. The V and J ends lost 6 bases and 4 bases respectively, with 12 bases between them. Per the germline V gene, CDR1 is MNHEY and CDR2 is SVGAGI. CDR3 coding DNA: TGTGCCAGCAGCAAGGGGTCCGGCTATGGCTACACCTTC. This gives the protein CASSKGSGYGYTF.

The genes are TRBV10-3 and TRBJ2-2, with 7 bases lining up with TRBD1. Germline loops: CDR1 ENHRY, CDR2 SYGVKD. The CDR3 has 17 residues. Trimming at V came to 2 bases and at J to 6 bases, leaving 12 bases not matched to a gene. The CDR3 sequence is CAISEKGAQGWAGELFF. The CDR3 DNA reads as TGTGCCATCAGTGAGAAGGGAGCACAGGGGTGGGCCGGGGAGCTGTTTTTT.

The CDR3 loop is CASSYHRDRGRNQPQHF. For the CDR3, the DNA is TGTGCCAGCAGTTACCACCGGGACAGGGGGCGCAATCAGCCCCAGCATTTT. The chain carries TRBV28 and TRBJ1-5; TRBD1 matches at 12 bases. CDR1 is MDHEN, CDR2 SYDVKM, per germline. The CDR3 runs to 17 residues. V gave up 4 bases and J gave up 2 bases; unmatched junction bases: 6.

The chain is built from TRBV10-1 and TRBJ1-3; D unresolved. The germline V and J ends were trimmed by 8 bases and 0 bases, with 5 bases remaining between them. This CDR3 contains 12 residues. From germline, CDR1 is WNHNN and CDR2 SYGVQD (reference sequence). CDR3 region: CASGNSGNTIYF. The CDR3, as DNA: TGCGCCAGCGGGAACTCTGGAAACACCATATATTTT.

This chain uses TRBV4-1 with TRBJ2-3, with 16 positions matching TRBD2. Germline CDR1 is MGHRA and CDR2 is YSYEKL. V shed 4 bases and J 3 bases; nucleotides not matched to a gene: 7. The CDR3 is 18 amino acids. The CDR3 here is CASSRGTSGGATTDTQYF. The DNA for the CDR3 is TGCGCCAGCAGCCGCGGGACTAGCGGGGGGGCCACGACAGATACGCAGTATTTT.

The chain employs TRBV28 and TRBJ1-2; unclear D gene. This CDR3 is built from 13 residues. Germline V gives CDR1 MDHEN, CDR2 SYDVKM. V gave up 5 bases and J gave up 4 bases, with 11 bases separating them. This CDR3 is CASSVQFGYGYTF. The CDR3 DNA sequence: TGTGCCAGCAGTGTCCAATTTGGCTATGGCTACACCTTC.

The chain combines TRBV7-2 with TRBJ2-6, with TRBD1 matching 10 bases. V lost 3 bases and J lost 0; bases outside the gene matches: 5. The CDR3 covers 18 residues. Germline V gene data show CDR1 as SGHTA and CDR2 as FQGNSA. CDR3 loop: CASSLGDRGLSGANVLTF. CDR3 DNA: TGTGCCAGCAGCTTGGGAGACAGGGGGCTCTCTGGGGCCAACGTCCTGACTTTC.

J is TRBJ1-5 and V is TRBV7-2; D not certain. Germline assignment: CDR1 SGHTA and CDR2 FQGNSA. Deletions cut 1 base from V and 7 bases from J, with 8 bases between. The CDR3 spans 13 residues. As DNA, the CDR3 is TGTGCCAGCAGCTTAGACGGGAACCAGCCCCAGCATTTT. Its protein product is CASSLDGNQPQHF.

CDR3 in amino acids: CASSIWDRAEAQFF. The CDR3 DNA reads TGTGCCAGTAGTATTTGGGACAGGGCTGAAGCGCAGTTCTTC. V gene TRBV19 combines with J gene TRBJ2-1, with TRBD1 matching over 9 bases. The CDR3 sequence is 14 residues long. CDR1 and CDR2 (germline): LNHDA, SQIVND (reference sequence). V trimming: 3 bases; J trimming: 12 bases; junction bases outside the gene matches: 9.

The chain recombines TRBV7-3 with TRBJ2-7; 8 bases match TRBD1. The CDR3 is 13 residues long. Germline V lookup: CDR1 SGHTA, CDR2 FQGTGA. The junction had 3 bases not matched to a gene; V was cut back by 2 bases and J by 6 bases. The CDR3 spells CASSLRQGFEQYF. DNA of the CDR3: TGTGCCAGCAGCTTACGACAGGGGTTCGAGCAGTACTTC. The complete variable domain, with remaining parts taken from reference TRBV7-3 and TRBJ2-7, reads GAGVSQTPSNKVTEKGKYVELRCDPISGHTALYWYRQSLGQGPEFLIYFQGTGAADDSGLPNDRFFAVRPEGSVSTLKIQRTERGDSAVYLCASSLRQGFEQYFGPGTRLTVT.

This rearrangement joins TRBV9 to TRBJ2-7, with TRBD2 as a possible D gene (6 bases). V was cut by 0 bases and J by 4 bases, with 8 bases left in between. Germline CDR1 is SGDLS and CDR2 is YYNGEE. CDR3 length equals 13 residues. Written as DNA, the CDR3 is TGTGCCAGCAGCGTAGAGGAGGGTTACGAGCAGTACTTC. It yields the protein CASSVEEGYEQYF. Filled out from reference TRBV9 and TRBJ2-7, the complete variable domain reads DSGVTQTPKHLITATGQRVTLRCSPRSGDLSVYWYQQSLDQGLQFLIQYYNGEERAKGNILERFSAQQFPDLHSELNLSSLELGDSALYFCASSVEEGYEQYFGPGTRLTVT.

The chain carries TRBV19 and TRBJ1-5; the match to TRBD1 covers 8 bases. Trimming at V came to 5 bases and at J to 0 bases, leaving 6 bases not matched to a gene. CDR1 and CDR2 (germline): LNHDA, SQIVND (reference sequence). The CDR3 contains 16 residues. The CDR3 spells CASSPGTGFSNQPQHF. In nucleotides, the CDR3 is TGTGCCAGTAGTCCCGGGACAGGATTTAGCAATCAGCCCCAGCATTTT.

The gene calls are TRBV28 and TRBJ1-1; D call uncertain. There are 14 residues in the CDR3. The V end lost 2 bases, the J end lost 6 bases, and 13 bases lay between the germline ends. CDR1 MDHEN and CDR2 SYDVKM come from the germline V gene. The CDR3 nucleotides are TGTGCCAGCAGTTTAACAAAGGCTTTCCCTGAAGCTTTCTTT. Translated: CASSLTKAFPEAFF.

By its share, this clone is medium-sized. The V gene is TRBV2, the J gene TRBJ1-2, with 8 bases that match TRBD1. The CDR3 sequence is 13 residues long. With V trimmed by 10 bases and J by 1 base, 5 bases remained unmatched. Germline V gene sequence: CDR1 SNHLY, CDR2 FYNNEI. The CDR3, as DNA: TGTGCCACCTCGACAGGGGATAACTATGGCTACACCTTC. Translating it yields CATSTGDNYGYTF.

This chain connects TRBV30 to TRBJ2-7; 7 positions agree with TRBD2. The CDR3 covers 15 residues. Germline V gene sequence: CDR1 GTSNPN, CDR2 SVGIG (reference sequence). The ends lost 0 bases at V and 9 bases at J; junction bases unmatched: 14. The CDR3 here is CAWSVLSAGYPGQYF. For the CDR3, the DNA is TGTGCCTGGAGTGTACTGTCAGCGGGATATCCGGGGCAGTACTTC.

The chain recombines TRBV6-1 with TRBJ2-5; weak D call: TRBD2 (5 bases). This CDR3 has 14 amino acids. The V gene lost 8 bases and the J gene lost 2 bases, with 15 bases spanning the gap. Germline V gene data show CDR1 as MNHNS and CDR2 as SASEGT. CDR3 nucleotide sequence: TGTGCCAGCTCTCGATCGAGGGCACAAGAGACCCAGTACTTC. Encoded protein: CASSRSRAQETQYF.

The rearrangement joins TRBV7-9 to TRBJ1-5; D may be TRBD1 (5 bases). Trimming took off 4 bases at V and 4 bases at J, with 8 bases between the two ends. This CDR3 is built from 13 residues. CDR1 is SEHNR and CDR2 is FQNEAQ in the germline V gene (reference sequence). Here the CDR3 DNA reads TGTGCCAGCAGCTGGGGGGGGAATCAGCCCCAGCATTTT. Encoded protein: CASSWGGNQPQHF. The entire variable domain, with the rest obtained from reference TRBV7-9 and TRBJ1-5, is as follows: DTGVSQNPRHKITKRGQNVTFRCDPISEHNRLYWYRQTLGQGPEFLTYFQNEAQLEKSRLLSDRFSAERPKGSFSTLEIQRTEQGDSAMYLCASSWGGNQPQHFGDGTRLSIL.

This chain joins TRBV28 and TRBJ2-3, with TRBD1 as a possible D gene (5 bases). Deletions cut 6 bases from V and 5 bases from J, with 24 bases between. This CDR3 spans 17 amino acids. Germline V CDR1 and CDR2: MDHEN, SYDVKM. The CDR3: CASRLGAVYSLRDTQYF. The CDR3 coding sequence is TGTGCCAGCAGACTTGGGGCCGTTTACAGCTTGAGAGATACGCAGTATTTT.

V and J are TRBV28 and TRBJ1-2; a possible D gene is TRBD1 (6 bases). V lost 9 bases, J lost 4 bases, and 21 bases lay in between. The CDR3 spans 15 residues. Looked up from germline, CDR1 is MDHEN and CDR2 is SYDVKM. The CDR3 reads CASRPPQGLSYGYTF. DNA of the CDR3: TGTGCCAGTAGACCTCCACAGGGACTTAGCTATGGCTACACCTTC.

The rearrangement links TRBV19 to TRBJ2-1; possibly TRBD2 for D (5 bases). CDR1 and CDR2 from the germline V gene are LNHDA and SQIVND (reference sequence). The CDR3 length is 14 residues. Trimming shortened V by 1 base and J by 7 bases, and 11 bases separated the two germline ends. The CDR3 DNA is TGTGCCAGTAGTATAGCCGCCGGGGTGAATGAGCAGTTCTTC. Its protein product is CASSIAAGVNEQFF.